These 25 T cell receptor beta chains originate from one sample sequenced in a study of CD8 T cells in ankylosing spondylitis. Their cognate antigens are unknown. TCRdb passed the 5' RACE reads through MiXCR, listing each CDR3 protein once. The sample includes around 890,000 distinct CDR3 sequences, 12% of them seen just once. General observations from the study: Made up of eight highly homologous variants, a TCR beta motif appeared characteristic of ankylosing spondylitis blood.

Sequenced sample: blood, either unsorted or a sorted T cell fraction (not recorded which). These TCRs come from a male donor with ankylosing spondylitis.

The chain links TRBV15 to TRBJ2-5, with D perhaps TRBD2 (6 bases). This CDR3 has 16 residues. Trimming shortened V by 1 base and J by 1 base, and 13 bases separated the two germline ends. Germline values: CDR1 LNHNV, CDR2 YYDKDF (reference sequence). CDR3 bases: TGTGCCACCAGCAGAGGAGGAGGGAATTTCCAAGAGACCCAGTACTTC. Amino acids: CATSRGGGNFQETQYF.

This clonotype has just a few counts. V usage is TRBV3-1 and J usage is TRBJ1-5; no definite D call. Trimming removed 0 bases from V and 7 bases from J, with 16 bases in between. This CDR3 is built from 16 residues. The germline gives CDR1 LGHDT, CDR2 YNNKEL (reference sequence). CDR3 amino acids: CASSQDPYGMEQPQHF. The CDR3 DNA follows: TGTGCCAGCAGCCAAGATCCTTATGGGATGGAACAGCCCCAGCATTTT.

The rearrangement links TRBV3-1 to TRBJ2-3; the D gene is possibly TRBD2 (6 bases). The germline CDR1 and CDR2 sequences are LGHDT and YNNKEL (reference sequence). V was pared by 2 bases and J by 0 bases, with 15 bases between. This CDR3 has 17 residues. For the CDR3, the DNA is TGTGCCAGCAGCCAACGAAACGAGGGAGGTAGCACAGATACGCAGTATTTT. This gives the protein CASSQRNEGGSTDTQYF.

This sequence joins TRBV10-3 and TRBJ2-5; possibly TRBD1 or TRBD2 for D (5 bases each). Trimming pared 6 bases from V and 2 bases from J, leaving 13 bases between. Per the germline V gene, CDR1 is ENHRY and CDR2 is SYGVKD. CDR3 size: 14 residues. CDR3 in DNA: TGTGCCATCAGCCGGGACGGAGCACAAGAGACCCAGTACTTC. This translates into CAISRDGAQETQYF.

The chain links TRBV12-3 or TRBV12-4 to TRBJ1-5, with 7 nucleotides matching TRBD1. The V segment lost 6 bases and the J segment 0 bases; nucleotides outside the gene matches: 5. The CDR3 is made up of 15 amino acids. In DNA form, the CDR3 reads TGTGCCAGCAGCCGTAGACAGGGTAGCAATCAGCCCCAGCATTTT. Protein product: CASSRRQGSNQPQHF.

The chain joins TRBV5-1 to TRBJ2-7; the D is unclear. The V end lost 3 bases, the J end lost 2 bases, and 12 bases lay between the germline ends. In germline, CDR1 is SGHRS, CDR2 YFSETQ. The CDR3 contains 14 residues. CDR3 sequence reads: CASSSTSSTYEQYF. The CDR3 DNA follows: TGCGCCAGCAGCTCTACAAGTTCTACCTACGAGCAGTACTTC. The entire variable domain, with the rest obtained from reference TRBV5-1 and TRBJ2-7, is as follows: KAGVTQTPRYLIKTRGQQVTLSCSPISGHRSVSWYQQTPGQGLQFLFEYFSETQRNKGNFPGRFSGRQFSNSRSEMNVSTLELGDSALYLCASSSTSSTYEQYFGPGTRLTVT.

At least ten counts were recorded for this clonotype. V gene TRBV29-1 combines with J gene TRBJ2-2; 8 bases are shared with TRBD2. The CDR3 contains 11 residues. J gave up 6 bases and V 6 bases, and 0 bases lay outside the gene matches. Germline V gene sequence: CDR1 SQVTM, CDR2 ANQGSEA. The CDR3 coding sequence is TGCAGCGTGGGACTAGCCGGGGAGCTGTTTTTT. Its translation is CSVGLAGELFF.

This chain links TRBV6-2 or TRBV6-3 with TRBJ1-1; D ambiguous. V lost 2 bases and J 1 base, leaving 14 bases between the germline ends. CDR3 length equals 16 residues. CDR1 and CDR2 (germline): MNHEY, SVGEGT. CDR3 bases: TGTGCCAGCAGTTACAGGGTTCTTTACAGGAACACTGAAGCTTTCTTT. It translates to CASSYRVLYRNTEAFF.

The V and J genes are TRBV7-9 and TRBJ2-5; D is unclear. The CDR3 runs to 14 residues. From germline, CDR1 is SEHNR and CDR2 FQNEAQ (reference sequence). Trimming shortened V by 2 bases and J by 1 base, and 8 bases separated the two germline ends. The CDR3 DNA follows: TGTGCCAGCAGCTTAATGAGTTCCCAAGAGACCCAGTACTTC. This codes for CASSLMSSQETQYF.

The sample holds a few counts of this clonotype. This chain connects TRBV7-2 to TRBJ2-7; D uncertain. CDR3 length: 14 amino acids. The V gene's germline CDR1 is SGHTA and CDR2 FQGNSA. Trimming took 3 bases from V and 0 from J, leaving 9 bases between them. DNA of the CDR3: TGTGCCAGCAGCTTTCGGGCCCCCTCCTACGAGCAGTACTTC. It codes for CASSFRAPSYEQYF. The full variable domain, its missing parts supplied by reference TRBV7-2 and TRBJ2-7, is GAGVSQSPSNKVTEKGKDVELRCDPISGHTALYWYRQSLGQGLEFLIYFQGNSAPDKSGLPSDRFSAERTGGSVSTLTIQRTQQEDSAVYLCASSFRAPSYEQYFGPGTRLTVT.

This clonotype has a handful of counts. This chain connects TRBV10-3 to TRBJ2-1; 8 bases match TRBD2. V lost 9 bases and J lost 2; bases outside the gene matches: 9. Looked up from germline, CDR1 is ENHRY and CDR2 is SYGVKD. The CDR3 length is 15 residues. CDR3 bases: TGTGCCATACATGCCGCGGGAGGAGCCTACAATGAGCAGTTCTTC. Residues: CAIHAAGGAYNEQFF.

In this sample, this clonotype turned up a few times. The J gene is TRBJ2-6, the V gene TRBV6-5; D unresolved. V was trimmed by 2 bases and J by 2 bases, leaving 4 bases between them. CDR3 length equals 14 residues. The germline gives CDR1 MNHEY, CDR2 SVGAGI. In DNA form, the CDR3 reads TGTGCCAGCAGTTACCAGCCTGGGGCCAACGTCCTGACTTTC. This sequence encodes CASSYQPGANVLTF.

This clonotype has a handful of counts. The chain recombines TRBV6-2 or TRBV6-3 with TRBJ1-2, with D perhaps matching TRBD1 (5 bases). V lost 10 bases to trimming and J lost 4 bases, with 16 bases between them. CDR1 is MNHEY and CDR2 is SVGEGT in the germline V gene. The CDR3 totals 13 residues. The CDR3 bases are TGTGCCATAAAGACAGAATCGTTCTATGGCTACACCTTC. This codes for CAIKTESFYGYTF.

The V call is TRBV7-2, the J call TRBJ2-3, with 7 bases aligning to TRBD2. This CDR3 has 14 residues. Germline V CDR1 and CDR2: SGHTA, FQGNSA. The ends lost 1 base at V and 11 bases at J; junction bases unmatched: 9. In DNA, the CDR3 is TGTGCCAGCAGCTTAGGGGGTAGCGGGCGTCGGCAGTATTTT. It yields the protein CASSLGGSGRRQYF.

The chain links TRBV20-1 to TRBJ2-7, with D maybe TRBD2 (6 bases). Germline V gene sequence: CDR1 DFQATT, CDR2 SNEGSKA (reference sequence). V was shortened by 0 bases and J by 6 bases, with 15 bases between the two germline ends. The CDR3 sequence is 14 residues long. CDR3 in DNA: TGCAGTGCTAGAGATGCCGGAGGGGCCGCCGAGCAGTACTTC. It codes for CSARDAGGAAEQYF.

The V call is TRBV10-2, the J call TRBJ1-2, with D unclear. The CDR3 has 12 residues. The germline V gene has CDR1 WSHSY and CDR2 SAAADI. Trimming removed 4 bases at V and 4 bases at J, with 7 bases between. For the CDR3, the DNA is TGCGCCAGCAGTGGCGTGATCTATGGCTACACCTTC. It encodes CASSGVIYGYTF.

The chain carries TRBV11-2 and TRBJ2-1; perhaps TRBD1 as D (5 bases). Trimming shortened V by 5 bases and J by 5 bases, and 13 bases separated the two germline ends. Per the germline V gene, CDR1 is SGHAT and CDR2 is FQNNGV. This CDR3 is 14 amino acids long. The CDR3: CASSRQLNNNEQFF. The CDR3 DNA sequence: TGTGCCAGCAGCAGACAGCTCAACAACAATGAGCAGTTCTTC.

This clonotype came up a few times. The chain has TRBV7-9 and TRBJ2-3; TRBD1 is a possible D gene (6 bases). Between the trimmed V and J ends, which lost 6 bases and 2 bases, there was a span of 12 bases. The CDR3 is 14 amino acids. Germline loops: CDR1 SEHNR, CDR2 FQNEAQ (reference sequence). Here the CDR3 reads CASRPAGATDTQYF. CDR3 nucleotides: TGTGCCAGCAGGCCAGCAGGGGCCACAGATACGCAGTATTTT.

The chain couples TRBV29-1 to TRBJ2-7; D possibly corresponds to TRBD2 (6 bases). The CDR3 consists of 11 residues. The germline V gene has CDR1 SQVTM and CDR2 ANQGSEA. The V gene lost 4 bases and the J gene lost 4 bases, with 8 bases spanning the gap. The CDR3 nucleotides read TGCAGCGTTGCCGGGACTTACGAGCAGTACTTC. Translated: CSVAGTYEQYF.

This clonotype was seen more than once but under ten times. The V gene is TRBV7-2, the J gene TRBJ2-1, with D possibly being TRBD1 or TRBD2 (5 bases each). Trimming shortened V by 6 bases and J by 4 bases, and 10 bases separated the two germline ends. Per the germline V gene, CDR1 is SGHTA and CDR2 is FQGNSA. CDR3 length equals 13 residues. The CDR3 protein is CASRPGLYNEQFF. The CDR3 DNA reads TGTGCCAGCAGACCGGGGCTATACAATGAGCAGTTCTTC.

This clonotype was counted a few times. The genes are TRBV5-8 and TRBJ1-1; D may be TRBD1 (5 bases). The germline V gene encodes CDR1 SGHTS and CDR2 YDEGEE. The V end lost 2 bases, the J end lost 1 base, and 12 bases lay between the germline ends. The CDR3 covers 15 residues. CDR3 nucleotides: TGTGCCAGCAGCTTTGGGACCGACCCGAACACTGAAGCTTTCTTT. It yields the protein CASSFGTDPNTEAFF.

The V call is TRBV24-1, the J call TRBJ2-7, with a weak D call TRBD1 (7 bases). CDR3 size: 15 residues. The V gene lost 5 bases and the J gene lost 2 bases, with 15 bases spanning the gap. Germline V gene lookup returns CDR1 KGHDR and CDR2 SFDVKD. The DNA of the CDR3 is TGTGCCACCAGTGGGGCAGGGGGGAAAACCTACGAGCAGTACTTC. This encodes CATSGAGGKTYEQYF.

This clonotype showed up many times. This chain connects TRBV29-1 to TRBJ2-4, with D possibly being TRBD1 (6 bases). The V and J ends lost 4 bases and 1 base respectively, with 20 bases between them. CDR3 length: 17 residues. CDR1 and CDR2 (germline): SQVTM, ANQGSEA. The CDR3 DNA is TGCAGCGTTGGTCGAAGGGCTTTGACAGGTGCCAAAAACATTCAGTACTTC. As protein: CSVGRRALTGAKNIQYF.

This clonotype has more than one count but fewer than ten. This chain connects TRBV20-1 to TRBJ1-6; D unresolved. This CDR3 has 14 residues. CDR1 and CDR2 from the germline V gene are DFQATT and SNEGSKA (reference sequence). V was cut by 5 bases and J by 7 bases, with 15 bases left in between. This CDR3 is CSAGRASGNSPLHF. CDR3 coding DNA: TGCAGTGCTGGGAGGGCGAGTGGGAATTCACCCCTCCACTTT.

J is TRBJ1-2 and V is TRBV24-1; D gene uncertain. The V gene's germline CDR1 is KGHDR and CDR2 SFDVKD. Trimming pared 4 bases from V and 4 bases from J, leaving 9 bases between. CDR3 size: 13 residues. DNA of the CDR3: TGTGCCACCAGTGACCCGAACAGCTATGGCTACACCTTC. It encodes CATSDPNSYGYTF.